The sequence of this T cell receptor beta chain was determined in a study of blood T cell repertoires in COVID-19. This clone is a singleton in its sample. Clones were sequenced by immunoSEQ multiplex PCR, and TCRdb holds only the in-frame ones, with some missing. The table records over 350,000 clones, 90% to 95% of them present only once. Germline loops: CDR1 SGHVS, CDR2 FQNEAQ. V shed 8 bases and J 5 bases; nucleotides not matched to a gene: 12. The CDR3 loop spans 15 amino acids. The sample consisted of PBMCs or T cells enriched from blood (not recorded which). J is TRBJ2-7 and V is TRBV7-8; TRBD1 agrees at 10 bases. This sequence was found in a woman in her thirties or forties who had been exposed to COVID-19. CDR3 DNA: TGTGCCAGCGTCCCCGGGACAGGGGTATCGCACGAGCAGTACTTC. Translated: CASVPGTGVSHEQYF. Full variable domain (rest looked up from reference TRBV7-8 and TRBJ2-7): GAGVSQSPRYKVAKRGQDVALRCDPISGHVSLFWYQQALGQGPEFLTYFQNEAQLDKSGLPSDRFFAERPEGSVSTLKIQRTQQEDSAVYLCASVPGTGVSHEQYFGPGTRLTVT.